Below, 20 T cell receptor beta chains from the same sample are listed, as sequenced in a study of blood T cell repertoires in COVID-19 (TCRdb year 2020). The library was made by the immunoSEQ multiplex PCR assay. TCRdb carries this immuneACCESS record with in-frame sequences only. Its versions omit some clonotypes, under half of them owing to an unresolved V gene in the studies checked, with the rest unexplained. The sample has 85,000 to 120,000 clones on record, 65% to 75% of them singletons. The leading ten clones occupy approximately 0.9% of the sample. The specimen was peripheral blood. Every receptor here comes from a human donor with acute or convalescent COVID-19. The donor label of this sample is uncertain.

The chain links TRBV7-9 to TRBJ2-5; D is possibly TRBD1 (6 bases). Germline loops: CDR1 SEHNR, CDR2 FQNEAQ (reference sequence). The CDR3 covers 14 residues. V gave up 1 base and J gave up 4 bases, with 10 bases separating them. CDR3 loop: CASSLGGPPETQYF. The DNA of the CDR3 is TGTGCCAGCAGCTTAGGGGGGCCCCCAGAGACCCAGTACTTC.

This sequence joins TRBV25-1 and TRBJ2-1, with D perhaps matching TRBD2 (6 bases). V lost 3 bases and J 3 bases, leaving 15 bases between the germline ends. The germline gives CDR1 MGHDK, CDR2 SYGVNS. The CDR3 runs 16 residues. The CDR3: CASSELGGGDYNEQFF. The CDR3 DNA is TGTGCCAGCAGTGAGCTAGGTGGCGGGGACTACAATGAGCAGTTCTTC. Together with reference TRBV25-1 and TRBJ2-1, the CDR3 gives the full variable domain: EADIYQTPRYLVIGTGKKITLECSQTMGHDKMYWYQQDPGMELHLIHYSYGVNSTEKGDLSSESTVSRIRTEHFPLTLESARPSHTSQYLCASSELGGGDYNEQFFGPGTRLTVL.

DNA for the CDR3: TGTGCCAGCAGTCCAGAACAGGGGTCGCGCACTGAAGCTTTCTTT. Translation: CASSPEQGSRTEAFF. The chain carries TRBV2 and TRBJ1-1; 7 nucleotides line up with TRBD1. Germline V gene sequence: CDR1 SNHLY, CDR2 FYNNEI. V was pared by 5 bases and J by 4 bases, with 10 bases of the junction left unmatched. The CDR3 loop spans 15 amino acids.

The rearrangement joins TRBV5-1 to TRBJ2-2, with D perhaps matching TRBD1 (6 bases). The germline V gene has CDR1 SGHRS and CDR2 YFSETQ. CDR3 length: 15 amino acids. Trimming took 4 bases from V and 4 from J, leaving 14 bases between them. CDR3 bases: TGCGCCAGCAGCGACTCCGGGACACTCACCGGGGAGCTGTTTTTT. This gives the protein CASSDSGTLTGELFF.

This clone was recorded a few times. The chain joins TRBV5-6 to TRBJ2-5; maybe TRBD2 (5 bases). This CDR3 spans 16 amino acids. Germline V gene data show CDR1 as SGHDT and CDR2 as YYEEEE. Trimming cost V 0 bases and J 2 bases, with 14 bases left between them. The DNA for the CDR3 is TGTGCCAGCAGCTTGGCCCCGGGAAGAAGACAAGAGACCCAGTACTTC. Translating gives CASSLAPGRRQETQYF.

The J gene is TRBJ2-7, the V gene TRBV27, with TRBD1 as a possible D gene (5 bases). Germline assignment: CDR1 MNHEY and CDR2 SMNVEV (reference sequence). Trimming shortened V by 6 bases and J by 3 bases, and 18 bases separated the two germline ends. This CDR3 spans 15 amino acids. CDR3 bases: TGTGCCAGCAGATCCGAAGGGGCCGGCAGCTACGAGCAGTACTTC. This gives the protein CASRSEGAGSYEQYF.

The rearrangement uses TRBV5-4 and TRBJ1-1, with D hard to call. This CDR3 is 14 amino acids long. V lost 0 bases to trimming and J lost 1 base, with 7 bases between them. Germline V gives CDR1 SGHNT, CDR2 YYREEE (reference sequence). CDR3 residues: CASSLAAGNTEAFF. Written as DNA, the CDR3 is TGTGCCAGCAGCTTGGCTGCCGGGAACACTGAAGCTTTCTTT.

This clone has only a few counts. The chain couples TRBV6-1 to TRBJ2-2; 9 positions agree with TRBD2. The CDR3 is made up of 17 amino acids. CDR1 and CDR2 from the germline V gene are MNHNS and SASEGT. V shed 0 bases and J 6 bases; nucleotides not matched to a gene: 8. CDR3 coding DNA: TGTGCCAGCAGTGAAGCGCCGGGACTAGCCGGGGCCGGGGAGCTGTTTTTT. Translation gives CASSEAPGLAGAGELFF.

The CDR3 bases are TGTGCCAGCAGCCCCGCCAGGGAGACCCAGTACTTC. This encodes CASSPARETQYF. The rearrangement links TRBV11-2 to TRBJ2-5; no clear D. The V gene's germline CDR1 is SGHAT and CDR2 FQNNGV. This CDR3 contains 12 residues. V dropped 5 bases and J dropped 5 bases, with 9 bases sitting between them.

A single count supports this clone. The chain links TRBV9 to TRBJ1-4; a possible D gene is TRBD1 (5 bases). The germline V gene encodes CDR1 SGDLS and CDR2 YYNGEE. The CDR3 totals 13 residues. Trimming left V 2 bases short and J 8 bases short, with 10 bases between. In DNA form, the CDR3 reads TGTGCCAGCAGCGTGGGCCAGGGCGAAAAACTGTTTTTT. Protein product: CASSVGQGEKLFF.

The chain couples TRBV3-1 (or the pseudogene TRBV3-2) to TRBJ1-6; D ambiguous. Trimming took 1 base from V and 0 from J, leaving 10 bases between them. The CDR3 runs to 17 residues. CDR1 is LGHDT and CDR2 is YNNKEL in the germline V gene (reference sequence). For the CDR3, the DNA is TGTGCCAGCAGCCAAGCAGGTCTGAGCTCCTATAATTCACCCCTCCACTTT. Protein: CASSQAGLSSYNSPLHF.

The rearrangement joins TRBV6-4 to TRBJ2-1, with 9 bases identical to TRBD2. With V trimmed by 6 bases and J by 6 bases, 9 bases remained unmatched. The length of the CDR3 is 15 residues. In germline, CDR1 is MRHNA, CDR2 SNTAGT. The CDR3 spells CASSPIAGEGNEQFF. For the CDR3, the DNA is TGTGCCAGCAGCCCCATAGCGGGGGAAGGCAATGAGCAGTTCTTC.

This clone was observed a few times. For the CDR3, the DNA is TGTGCCAGCAGCTTCCTCACAGATACGCAGTATTTT. Translation gives CASSFLTDTQYF. This rearrangement joins TRBV11-2 to TRBJ2-3, with D unclear. Trimming left V 3 bases short and J 2 bases short, with 3 bases between. CDR3 length: 12 residues. Germline CDR1 SGHAT, CDR2 FQNNGV.

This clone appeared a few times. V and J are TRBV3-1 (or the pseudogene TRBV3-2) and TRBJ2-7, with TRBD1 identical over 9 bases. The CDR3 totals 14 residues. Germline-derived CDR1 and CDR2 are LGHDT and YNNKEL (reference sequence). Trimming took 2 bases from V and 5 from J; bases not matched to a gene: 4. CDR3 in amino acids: CASSQQTGGDEQYF. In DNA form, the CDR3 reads TGTGCCAGCAGCCAACAGACAGGGGGGGACGAGCAGTACTTC.

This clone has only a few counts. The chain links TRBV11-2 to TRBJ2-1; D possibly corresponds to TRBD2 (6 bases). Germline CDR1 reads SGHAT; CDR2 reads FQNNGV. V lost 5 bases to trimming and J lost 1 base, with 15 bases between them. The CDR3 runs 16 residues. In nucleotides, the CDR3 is TGTGCCAGCAGCCGCCGCGGGGCCCGTTCCTACAATGAGCAGTTCTTC. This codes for CASSRRGARSYNEQFF.

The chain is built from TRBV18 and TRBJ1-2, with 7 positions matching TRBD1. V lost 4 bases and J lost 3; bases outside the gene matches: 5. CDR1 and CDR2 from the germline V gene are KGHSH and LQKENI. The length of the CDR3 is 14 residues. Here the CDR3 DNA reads TGTGCCAGCTCACAACTACAGGGGTACTATGGCTACACCTTC. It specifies CASSQLQGYYGYTF.

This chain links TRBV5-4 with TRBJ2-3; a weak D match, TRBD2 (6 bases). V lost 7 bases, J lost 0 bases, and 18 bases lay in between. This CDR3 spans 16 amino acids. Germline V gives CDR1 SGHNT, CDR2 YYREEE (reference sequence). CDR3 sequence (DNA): TGTGCCAGCTCTACGCGGAGGGGCGCGAGCACAGATACGCAGTATTTT. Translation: CASSTRRGASTDTQYF.

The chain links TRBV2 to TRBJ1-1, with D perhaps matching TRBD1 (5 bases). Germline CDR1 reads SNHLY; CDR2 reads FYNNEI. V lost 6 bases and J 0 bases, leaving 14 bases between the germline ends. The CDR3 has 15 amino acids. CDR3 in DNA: TGTGCCAGCAGGGAGCTAGGGGCGATGAACACTGAAGCTTTCTTT. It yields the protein CASRELGAMNTEAFF.

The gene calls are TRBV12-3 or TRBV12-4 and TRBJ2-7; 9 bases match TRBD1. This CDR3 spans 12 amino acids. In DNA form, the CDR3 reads TGTGCCAGCAGCTCGGGACAGGGAATACCGGACGTC. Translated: CASSSGQGIPDV.

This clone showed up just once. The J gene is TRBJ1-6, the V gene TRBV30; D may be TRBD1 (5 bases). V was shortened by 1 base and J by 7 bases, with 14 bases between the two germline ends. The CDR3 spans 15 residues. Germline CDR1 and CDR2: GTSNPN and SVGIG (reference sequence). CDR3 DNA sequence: TGTGCCTGGAGTGCGGCTGGGGGGAGGAATTCACCCCTCCACTTT. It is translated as CAWSAAGGRNSPLHF.